This TCR beta chain stems from a study of technical replicates of blood from a few donors. Clones were sequenced by immunoSEQ multiplex PCR, and TCRdb holds only the in-frame ones, with some missing. Found here are around 58,000 clones, approximately 86% of them singletons; the top ten hold about 5.1%. Germline V gene sequence: CDR1 SGHNT, CDR2 YYREEE (reference sequence). The CDR3 is 16 amino acids. J lost 0 bases, V lost 8 bases, and 12 bases had no gene match. This chain uses TRBV5-4 with TRBJ2-3; 7 bases line up with TRBD2. The clonotype was recovered from a human donor in good health. Some clones in this sample may be carry-over from other donors' samples. Input material: PBMCs. CDR3 sequence reads: CASSGGGVSSTDTQYF. CDR3 sequence (DNA): TGTGCCAGTTCTGGTGGGGGGGTCTCTAGCACAGATACGCAGTATTTT.